This record concerns one TCR beta chain sequence. This CDR3 contains 15 residues. The V end was cut by 4 bases, the J end by 0 bases, with 10 bases between. In germline, CDR1 is SNHLY, CDR2 FYNNEI. Method: immunoSEQ multiplex PCR; TCRdb's copy keeps in-frame clones and lacks some. The profile covers roughly 45,000 clones, with around 85% appearing a single time and 5.5% to 7% taken by the ten largest. The data stem from a study of blood T cell repertoires in COVID-19. The chain combines TRBV2 with TRBJ1-3; D is possibly TRBD1 (5 bases). The source of this sequence is a woman in her fifties or sixties with acute or convalescent COVID-19. The sequencing sample was made of peripheral blood. The DNA of the CDR3 is TGTGCCAGCAGTGCACAGGATTTCTCTGGAAACACCATATATTTT. This translates into CASSAQDFSGNTIYF.